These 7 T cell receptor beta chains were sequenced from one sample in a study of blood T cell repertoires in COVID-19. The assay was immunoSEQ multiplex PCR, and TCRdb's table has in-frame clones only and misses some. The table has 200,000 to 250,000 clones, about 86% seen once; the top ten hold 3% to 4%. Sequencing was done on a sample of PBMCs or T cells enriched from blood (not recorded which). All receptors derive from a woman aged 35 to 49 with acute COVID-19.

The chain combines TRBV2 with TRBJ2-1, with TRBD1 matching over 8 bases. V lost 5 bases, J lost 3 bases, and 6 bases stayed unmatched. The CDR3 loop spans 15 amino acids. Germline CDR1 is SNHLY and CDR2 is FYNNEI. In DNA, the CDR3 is TGTGCCAGCAGTACCCGTGGACAGGGCTACAATGAGCAGTTCTTC. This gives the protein CASSTRGQGYNEQFF.

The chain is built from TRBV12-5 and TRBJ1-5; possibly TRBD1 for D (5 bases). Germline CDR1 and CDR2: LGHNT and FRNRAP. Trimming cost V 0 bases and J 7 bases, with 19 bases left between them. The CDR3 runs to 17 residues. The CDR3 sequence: CASGLVRAGKIWQPQHF. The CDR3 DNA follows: TGTGCTAGTGGTTTGGTAAGGGCAGGGAAAATATGGCAGCCCCAGCATTTT.

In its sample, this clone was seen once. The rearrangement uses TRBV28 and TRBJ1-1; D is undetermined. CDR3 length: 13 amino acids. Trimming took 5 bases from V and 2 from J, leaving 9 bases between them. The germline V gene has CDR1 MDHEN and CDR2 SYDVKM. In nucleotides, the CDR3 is TGTGCCAGCAGTCTCCAGTTAAACACTGAAGCTTTCTTT. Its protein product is CASSLQLNTEAFF.

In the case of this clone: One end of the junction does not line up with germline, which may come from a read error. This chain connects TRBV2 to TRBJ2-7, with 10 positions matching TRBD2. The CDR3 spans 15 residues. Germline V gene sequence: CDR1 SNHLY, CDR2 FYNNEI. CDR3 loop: CASREDGLAAYEQYF. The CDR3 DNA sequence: TGTGCCAGCAGAGAAGACGGACTAGCGGCCTACGAGCAGTACTTC.

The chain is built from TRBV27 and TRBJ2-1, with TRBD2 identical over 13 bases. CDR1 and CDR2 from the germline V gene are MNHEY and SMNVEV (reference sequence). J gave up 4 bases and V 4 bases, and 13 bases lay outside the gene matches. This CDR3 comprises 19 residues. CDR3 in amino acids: CASSSSFPRLAGGYNEQFF. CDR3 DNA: TGTGCCAGCAGTTCCTCCTTCCCAAGACTAGCGGGAGGTTACAATGAGCAGTTCTTC.

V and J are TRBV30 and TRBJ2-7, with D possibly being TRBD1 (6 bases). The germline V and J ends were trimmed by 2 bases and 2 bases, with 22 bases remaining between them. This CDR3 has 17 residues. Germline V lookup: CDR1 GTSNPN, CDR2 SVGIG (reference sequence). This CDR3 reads CAWSPPFQRTATYEQYF. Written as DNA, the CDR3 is TGTGCCTGGAGTCCACCTTTTCAGAGGACAGCGACCTACGAGCAGTACTTC. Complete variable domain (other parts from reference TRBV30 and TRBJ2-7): SQTIHQWPATLVQPVGSPLSLECTVEGTSNPNLYWYRQAAGRGLQLLFYSVGIGQISSEVPQNLSASRPQDRQFILSSKKLLLSDSGFYLCAWSPPFQRTATYEQYFGPGTRLTVT.

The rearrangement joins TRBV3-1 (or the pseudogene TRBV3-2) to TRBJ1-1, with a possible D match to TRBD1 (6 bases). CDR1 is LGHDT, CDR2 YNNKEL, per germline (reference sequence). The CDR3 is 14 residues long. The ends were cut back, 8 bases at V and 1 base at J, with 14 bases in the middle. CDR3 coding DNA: TGTGCCAGCTGCCGGGGAGGGGGGAACACTGAAGCTTTCTTT. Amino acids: CASCRGGGNTEAFF.